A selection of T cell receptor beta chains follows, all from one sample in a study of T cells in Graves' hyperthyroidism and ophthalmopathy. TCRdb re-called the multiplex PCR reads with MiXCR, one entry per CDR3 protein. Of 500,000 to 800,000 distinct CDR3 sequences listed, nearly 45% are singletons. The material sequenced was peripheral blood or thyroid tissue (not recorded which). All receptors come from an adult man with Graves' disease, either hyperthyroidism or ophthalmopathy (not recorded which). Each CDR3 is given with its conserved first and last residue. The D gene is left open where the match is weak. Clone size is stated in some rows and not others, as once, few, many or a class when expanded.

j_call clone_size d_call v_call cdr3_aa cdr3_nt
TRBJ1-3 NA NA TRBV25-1 CASPDFSGNTIYF TGTGCCAGCCCCGACTTCTCTGGAAACACCATATATTTT
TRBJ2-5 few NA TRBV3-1 CASSQDRAETQYF TGTGCCAGCAGCCAAGACAGGGCAGAGACCCAGTACTTC
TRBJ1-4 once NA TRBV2 CASSPGTHTNEKLFF TGTGCCAGCAGTCCCGGGACCCACACAAATGAAAAACTGTTTTTT
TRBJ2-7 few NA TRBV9 CASSGGPGPSYEQYF TGTGCCAGCAGCGGGGGCCCTGGTCCCTCCTACGAGCAGTACTTC
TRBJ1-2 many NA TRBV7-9 CASSVDGYYGYTF TGTGCCAGCAGCGTGGACGGGTACTATGGCTACACCTTC
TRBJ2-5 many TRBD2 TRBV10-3 CAISVAGGTQETQYF TGTGCCATCAGTGTAGCGGGAGGAACCCAAGAGACCCAGTACTTC
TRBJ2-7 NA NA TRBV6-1 CASTESVRVSYEQYF TGTGCCAGCACCGAAAGCGTTCGGGTCTCCTACGAGCAGTACTTC
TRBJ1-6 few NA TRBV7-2 CASSLPEGQPWDSPLHF TGCGCCAGCAGCCTCCCGGAAGGACAGCCTTGGGATTCACCCCTCCACTTT
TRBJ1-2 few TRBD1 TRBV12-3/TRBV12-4 CASSVGTADYYGYTF TGTGCCAGCAGCGTCGGGACAGCCGATTACTATGGCTACACCTTC
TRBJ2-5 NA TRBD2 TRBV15 CATSRTAGAQETQYF TGTGCCACCAGCAGGACAGCGGGGGCGCAAGAGACCCAGTACTTC
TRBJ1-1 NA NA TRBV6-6 CASTGQGTEAFF TGTGCCAGCACGGGGCAGGGGACTGAAGCTTTCTTT
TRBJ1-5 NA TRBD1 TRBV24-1 CATSVEKDRGRNQPQHF TGTGCCACCAGCGTAGAGAAGGACAGGGGACGCAATCAGCCCCAGCATTTT
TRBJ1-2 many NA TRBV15 CATSRERPNGYTF TGTGCCACCAGCAGAGAGCGTCCAAATGGCTACACCTTC
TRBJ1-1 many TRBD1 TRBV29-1 CSVEEEDRDEAFF TGCAGCGTTGAAGAGGAGGACAGGGACGAAGCTTTCTTT
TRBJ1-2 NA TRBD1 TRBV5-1 CASSSGTGDDYGYTF TGCGCCAGCAGCTCCGGGACAGGGGACGACTATGGCTACACCTTC
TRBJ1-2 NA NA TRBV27 CASSLDPQGLYGYTF TGTGCCAGCAGTTTAGACCCCCAAGGGCTCTATGGCTACACCTTC
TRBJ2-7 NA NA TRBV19 CASSEENMDTSSYEQYF TGTGCCAGTAGCGAGGAAAACATGGACACGAGCTCCTACGAGCAGTACTTC
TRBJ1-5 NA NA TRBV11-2 CASSLGGNNHPQHF TGTGCCAGCAGCTTAGGGGGAAATAATCACCCCCAGCATTTT
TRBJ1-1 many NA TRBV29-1 CSVTRNTEAFF TGCAGCGTGACCAGGAACACTGAAGCTTTCTTT
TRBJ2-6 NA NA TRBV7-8 CASRQGANVLTF TGTGCCAGCAGGCAGGGGGCCAACGTCCTGACTTTC
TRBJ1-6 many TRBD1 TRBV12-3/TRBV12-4 CASRPDRDNSPLHF TGTGCCAGCAGGCCAGACAGGGATAATTCACCCCTCCACTTT
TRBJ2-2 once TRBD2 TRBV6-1 CASTRLAGGANTGELLF TGTGCCAGCACAAGACTAGCGGGGGGAGCGAACACCGGGGAGCTGCTTTTT
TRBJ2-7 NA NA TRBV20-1 CSARDQGYRQYF TGCAGTGCTAGAGATCAGGGGTATAGGCAGTACTTC
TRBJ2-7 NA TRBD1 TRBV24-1 CATSDPGQGSF TGTGCCACCAGTGATCCGGGACAGGGGAGCTTC
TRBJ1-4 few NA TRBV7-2 CASSRRKSNEKLFF TGTGCCAGCAGCCGGCGAAAGAGTAATGAAAAACTGTTTTTT
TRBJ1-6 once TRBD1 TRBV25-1 CASHTGVSPLHF TGTGCCAGCCACACAGGGGTTTCACCCCTCCACTTT
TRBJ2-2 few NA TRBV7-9 CASSSPGGELFF TGTGCCAGCAGTTCGCCGGGCGGGGAGCTGTTTTTT
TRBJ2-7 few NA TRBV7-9 CASSLTPSASTYEQYF TGTGCCAGCAGCTTAACCCCCTCGGCTAGTACGTACGAGCAGTACTTC
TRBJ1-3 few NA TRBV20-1 CSASPLGLSNTIYF TGCAGTGCTAGCCCTTTAGGTCTTTCTAACACCATATATTTT
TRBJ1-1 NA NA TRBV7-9 CASSSTGVGYRNTEAFF TGTGCCAGCAGCTCGACAGGTGTGGGGTACCGGAACACTGAAGCTTTCTTT
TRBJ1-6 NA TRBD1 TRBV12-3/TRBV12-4 CASTSGTGYSPLHF TGTGCCAGCACTTCCGGGACAGGGTATTCACCCCTCCACTTT
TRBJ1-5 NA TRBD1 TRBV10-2 CASSEPFDRGNSGQPQHF TGCGCCAGCAGTGAGCCGTTCGACAGGGGAAATTCGGGGCAGCCCCAGCATTTT
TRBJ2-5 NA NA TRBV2 CASRDRGPQYF TGTGCCAGCAGGGATCGAGGTCCCCAGTACTTC
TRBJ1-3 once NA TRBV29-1 CSVAGTSGNTIYF TGCAGCGTTGCAGGGACCTCTGGAAACACCATATATTTT
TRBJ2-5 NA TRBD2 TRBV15 CATSREISGGLKRTQYF TGTGCCACCAGCAGAGAAATCAGCGGGGGATTGAAGAGGACCCAGTACTTC
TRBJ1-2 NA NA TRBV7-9 CASSSATRDRLYGYTF TGTGCCAGCAGCAGTGCTACCAGGGACCGGCTCTATGGCTACACCTTC
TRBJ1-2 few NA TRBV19 CASSILAYPRGGYTF TGTGCCAGTAGTATACTAGCCTACCCCCGTGGCGGCTACACCTTC
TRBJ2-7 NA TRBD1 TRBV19 CASSMRRGIGSYEQYF TGTGCCAGTAGTATGCGCAGGGGGATTGGGTCCTACGAGCAGTACTTC
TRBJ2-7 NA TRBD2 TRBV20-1 CSATTSGSPYEQYF TGCAGTGCCACGACTAGCGGGAGTCCCTACGAGCAGTACTTC
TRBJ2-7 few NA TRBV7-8 CASSLEGSRSYEQYF TGTGCCAGCAGCTTAGAAGGATCACGCTCCTACGAGCAGTACTTC
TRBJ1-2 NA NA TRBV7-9 CASSTRTVGYGYTF TGTGCCAGCAGCACCCGGACAGTAGGCTATGGCTACACCTTC
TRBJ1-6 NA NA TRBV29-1 CSVGQNNSPLHF TGCAGCGTTGGGCAGAATAATTCACCCCTCCACTTT
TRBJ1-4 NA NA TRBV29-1 CSVAVGEKLFF TGCAGCGTTGCGGTGGGAGAAAAACTGTTTTTT
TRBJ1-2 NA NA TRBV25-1 CAGRFPGEGYGYTF TGTGCCGGCCGCTTCCCAGGGGAAGGCTATGGCTACACCTTC